Listed here are 3 T cell receptor beta chains from one sample, sequenced in a study of T cells in Graves' hyperthyroidism and ophthalmopathy. It was RNA transcripts that yielded the amplified TCR beta CDR3 regions. When the TCR CDR3 underwent first-round RT-PCR, the HTBI primer set was used. TCRdb itself ran the multiplex PCR reads through MiXCR, one entry per CDR3 protein. Of approximately 500,000 distinct CDR3 sequences in the sample, just over 45% were seen once. Sequenced input: peripheral blood or thyroid tissue (not recorded which). Source of these receptors: a woman under 30 with Graves' hyperthyroidism.

The sample holds one count of this clonotype. The chain carries TRBV29-1 and TRBJ1-5; D gene uncertain. Trimming stripped 7 bases from V and 7 bases from J, with 26 bases between. CDR1 and CDR2 (germline): SQVTM, ANQGSEA. This CDR3 spans 16 amino acids. The CDR3 sequence is CSASSLAGSVEQPQHF. The CDR3 nucleotides read TGCAGCGCCAGCAGCTTGGCCGGGTCGGTAGAACAGCCCCAGCATTTT.

The count of this clonotype is one. J is TRBJ2-1 and V is TRBV2; TRBD1 matches 8 bases. The CDR3 consists of 15 residues. The ends lost 7 bases at V and 3 bases at J; junction bases unmatched: 8. Per germline, CDR1 SNHLY and CDR2 FYNNEI. The CDR3 coding sequence is TGTGCCAGCACAGTCGGGACAGGAGGCTACAATGAGCAGTTCTTC. It encodes CASTVGTGGYNEQFF.

This clonotype was seen just once. The rearrangement links TRBV7-8 to TRBJ2-1; TRBD2 matches at 11 bases. V lost 5 bases, J lost 1 base, and 7 bases stayed unmatched. The CDR3 spans 17 residues. Germline CDR1 is SGHVS and CDR2 is FQNEAQ. The CDR3 here is CASSLGLAGASYNEQFF. The CDR3 DNA reads TGTGCCAGCAGCCTTGGACTAGCGGGTGCTTCCTACAATGAGCAGTTCTTC.